The rows below give T cell receptor beta chains drawn from one sample of a study of blood T cell repertoires in COVID-19. Assay used: immunoSEQ multiplex PCR; TCRdb lists only in-frame clones, some missing. The repertoire consists of some 150,000 clones, with 80% occurring once and the leading ten covering about 5%. The sequenced material came from peripheral blood. The receptors shown here come from a woman aged 50 to 60 with acute or convalescent COVID-19. Both conserved end residues are part of each CDR3. A D gene is named only where the DNA matches it firmly. Size tells how often a clone was seen (once, few, many) or the class of an expanded clone, and some rows leave it out.

>TRBJ2-7|-|-|TRBV25-1
CASSELGREVYEQYF
TGTGCCAGCAGTGAATTGGGCAGGGAGGTCTACGAGCAGTACTTC
>TRBJ1-6|-|once|TRBV2
CASSPGTLRGSPLHF
TGTGCCAGCAGTCCCGGGACTCTTAGGGGTTCACCCCTCCACTTT
>TRBJ2-1|-|-|TRBV2
CASSEQALYNEQFF
TGTGCCAGCAGTGAGCAGGCCCTATACAATGAGCAGTTCTTC
>TRBJ2-1|TRBD2|-|TRBV19
CASSMSSGGFYNEQFF
TGTGCCAGTAGTATGAGTAGCGGGGGGTTTTACAATGAGCAGTTCTTC
>TRBJ1-2|-|-|TRBV27
CASSLASAGSYGYTF
TGTGCCAGCAGTTTAGCCTCGGCGGGGTCCTATGGCTACACCTTC
>TRBJ2-7|-|once|TRBV10-3
CAIMSQAGVSYEQYF
TGTGCCATCATGTCCCAAGCGGGTGTCTCCTACGAGCAGTACTTC
>TRBJ1-1|-|-|TRBV29-1
CSVDTTGTEAFF
TGCAGCGTTGATACGACTGGCACTGAAGCTTTCTTT
>TRBJ1-1|TRBD1|few|TRBV6-5
CASSYRDRTKAFF
TGTGCCAGCAGCTATCGGGACAGAACGAAAGCTTTCTTT
>TRBJ1-6|-|-|TRBV18
CASSPPTQASSYNSPLHF
TGTGCCAGCTCACCACCGACACAGGCGAGCTCCTATAATTCACCCCTCCACTTT
>TRBJ2-1|-|-|TRBV18
CASSPPAASSYNEQFF
TGTGCCAGCTCACCACCAGCGGCGAGCTCCTACAATGAGCAGTTCTTC
>TRBJ1-2|-|-|TRBV18
CASSPRDRPGNYGYTF
TGTGCCAGCTCACCACGAGATCGCCCAGGCAACTATGGCTACACCTTC
>TRBJ2-2|TRBD2|-|TRBV4-3
CASSLGTSGAGELFF
TGCGCCAGCAGCCTAGGGACTAGCGGTGCCGGGGAGCTGTTTTTT
>TRBJ2-1|-|-|TRBV19
CASSKPGNVDEQFF
TGTGCCAGTAGTAAGCCCGGTAACGTGGATGAGCAGTTCTTC
>TRBJ1-5|TRBD1|-|TRBV7-2
CASSSIEGAPNQPQHF
TGTGCCAGCAGTTCCATCGAGGGGGCCCCAAATCAGCCCCAGCATTTT
>TRBJ1-2|-|-|TRBV7-2
CASSLKSANYGYTF
TGTGCCAGCAGCTTAAAATCCGCTAACTATGGCTACACCTTC
>TRBJ1-5|-|-|TRBV28
CASSLLTGSNQPQHF
TGTGCCAGCAGTTTACTGACAGGCAGCAATCAGCCCCAGCATTTT
>TRBJ1-4|-|many|TRBV3-1/TRBV3-2
CASSQAPAGGGEEKLFF
TGTGCCAGCAGCCAAGCCCCGGCGGGAGGGGGTGAGGAAAAACTGTTTTTT
>TRBJ1-3|TRBD1|-|TRBV5-1
CASSIFTGAGNTIYF
TGCGCCAGCAGCATCTTTACAGGGGCCGGAAACACCATATATTTT
>TRBJ1-3|-|-|TRBV4-2
CASSQGGGGTAGNTIYF
TGTGCCAGCAGCCAAGGGGGGGGAGGGACGGCTGGAAACACCATATATTTT
>TRBJ2-2|TRBD2|-|TRBV9
CASSVNAAGGLGELFF
TGTGCCAGCAGCGTAAATGCAGCGGGGGGGCTCGGGGAGCTGTTTTTT
>TRBJ1-2|-|-|TRBV2
CASSEEQATYGYTF
TGTGCCAGCAGTGAAGAACAGGCAACCTATGGCTACACCTTC
>TRBJ1-1|TRBD1|-|TRBV7-2
CASSLGEVGTGGRAFF
TGTGCCAGCAGCTTAGGGGAAGTAGGGACAGGGGGCAGAGCTTTCTTT
>TRBJ1-6|-|-|TRBV5-4
CASSSVDSPLHF
TGTGCCAGCAGCTCGGTGGATTCACCCCTCCACTTT
>TRBJ2-5|TRBD1|-|TRBV12-5
CASGLPGTAETQYF
TGTGCTAGTGGTCTACCTGGGACAGCAGAGACCCAGTACTTC
>TRBJ2-6|TRBD1|-|TRBV28
CASSLWESDRGTLVGANVLTF
TGTGCCAGCAGTTTATGGGAGAGCGACAGGGGGACGTTGGTTGGGGCCAACGTCCTGACTTTC
>TRBJ1-1|TRBD1|few|TRBV6-5
CASGRQGMTPEAFF
TGTGCCAGCGGACGACAGGGGATGACCCCTGAAGCTTTCTTT
>TRBJ2-2|TRBD1|-|TRBV7-2
CASSGRQGSDTGELFF
TGTGCCAGCAGCGGAAGACAGGGTTCGGACACCGGGGAGCTGTTTTTT
>TRBJ1-2|TRBD1|-|TRBV6-1
CASNGQEYGYTF
TGTGCCAGCAATGGACAGGAGTATGGCTACACCTTC
>TRBJ1-2|TRBD1|once|TRBV7-9
CASSSPGQGNYGYTF
TGTGCCAGCAGCTCCCCGGGACAGGGGAACTATGGCTACACCTTC
>TRBJ1-5|-|-|TRBV30
CAWNPFPRSNQPQHF
TGTGCCTGGAACCCTTTCCCGAGGAGCAATCAGCCCCAGCATTTT
>TRBJ1-2|-|-|TRBV6-6
CASSYASRVGYTF
TGTGCCAGCAGTTACGCATCCAGGGTTGGCTACACCTTC
>TRBJ1-6|-|-|TRBV5-5
CASSLDYSPYNSPLHF
TGTGCCAGCAGCTTGGATTATTCCCCCTATAATTCACCCCTCCACTTT
>TRBJ2-7|TRBD1|-|TRBV7-9
CASPGQGGDEQYF
TGTGCCAGCCCGGGACAGGGGGGGGACGAGCAGTACTTC
>TRBJ2-7|TRBD1|-|TRBV12-5
CGHDQHRQGPSYEQYF
TGTGGCCATGACCAACATCGACAGGGGCCGTCCTACGAGCAGTACTTC
>TRBJ1-1|-|-|TRBV18
CASSPREGNTEAFF
TGTGCCAGCTCACCAAGGGAGGGGAACACTGAAGCTTTCTTT